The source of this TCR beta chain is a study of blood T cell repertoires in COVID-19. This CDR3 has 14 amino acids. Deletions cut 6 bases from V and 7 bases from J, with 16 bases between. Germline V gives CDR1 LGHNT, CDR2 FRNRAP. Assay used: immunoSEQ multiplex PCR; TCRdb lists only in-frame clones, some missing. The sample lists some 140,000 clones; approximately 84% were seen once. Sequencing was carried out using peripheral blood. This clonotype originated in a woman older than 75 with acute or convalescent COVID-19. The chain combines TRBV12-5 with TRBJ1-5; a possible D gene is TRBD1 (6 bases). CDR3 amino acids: CASGGGRKGQPQHF. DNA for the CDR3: TGTGCTAGTGGGGGGGGGCGTAAAGGGCAGCCCCAGCATTTT.